This T cell receptor beta chain derives from a study of radiotherapy plus CTLA-4 blockade in lung cancer. Study as a whole: Objective responses were seen in around 20% of patients, disease control in over 25%.

Notes on the study in general: In blood, after radiotherapy plus ipilimumab, tumor-derived TCR clones expanded. Dynamics of early blood T cell clones, together with interferon-beta, were reportedly the best predictors of response.

This clone was recorded only once. What it binds is not known. The CDR3 is made up of 15 amino acids. Germline V gene data show CDR1 as SNHLY and CDR2 as FYNNEI. The V and J ends lost 6 bases and 0 bases respectively, with 14 bases between them. Those with chemo-refractory metastatic non-small-cell lung cancer were treated with focal radiation combined with CTLA-4 blockade using ipilimumab. Libraries were prepared by immunoSEQ multiplex PCR; TCRdb keeps only in-frame clonotypes and omits some of them. The sample has about 80,000 clones, around 81% seen once; the top ten hold roughly 22%. The rearrangement uses TRBV2 and TRBJ1-2; the D is unclear. This TCR was recovered from a human donor with non-small cell lung cancer whose response to radiotherapy plus ipilimumab could not be evaluated. Some clones in this sample may be carry-over from other donors' samples. Material: peripheral blood, obtained from a patient treated with radiotherapy plus ipilimumab. CDR3 coding DNA: TGTGCCAGCAGGCAAGGGAGTTTCACTAACTATGGCTACACCTTC. Its protein product is CASRQGSFTNYGYTF.